What follows is one TCR beta chain and its context. Assay: immunoSEQ multiplex PCR; the TCRdb copy retains only in-frame clones and omits some. The profile shows about 97,000 clones, 85% to 95% of them singletons. V lost 1 base to trimming and J lost 7 bases; unmatched junction nucleotides: 9. The CDR3 is 16 residues long. The V gene's germline CDR1 is SGHRS and CDR2 YFSETQ. The source of the sample is a study of cytomegalovirus exposure and HLA in healthy donors. Study-level background: Per a later analysis, the roughly 670 first-cohort and 110 or so validation repertoires shared one platform.

The genes are TRBV5-1 and TRBJ2-1, with 9 nucleotides matching TRBD2. This TCR was recovered from a woman aged 18-29 years in good health and CMV-seronegative. Sequenced: PBMCs. The CDR3 spells CASSLSGGGASNEQFF. The CDR3 DNA is TGCGCCAGCAGCTTGTCCGGCGGGGGGGCCTCGAATGAGCAGTTCTTC.